This entry is about one TCR beta chain. The sample comes from a study of CD8 T cells in Susac syndrome. A quantity of about 0.5 to 1 ug RNA underwent reverse transcription using random hexamers. TCRdb reprocessed the immunoSEQ multiplex PCR reads via MiXCR and lists one record per CDR3 protein. The repertoire consists of roughly 150,000 distinct CDR3 sequences, with around 95% occurring once and the leading ten covering 0.15%. Specimen: CD8+ T cells from PBMCs. This TCR was sampled from a human donor with multiple sclerosis.

The CDR3 sequence is CSVEDGGASYNEQFF. The CDR3 nucleotides are TGCAGCGTTGAAGATGGGGGGGCCTCCTACAATGAGCAGTTCTTC. This chain connects TRBV29-1 to TRBJ2-1; D might be TRBD2 (7 bases). The CDR3 contains 15 residues. V was shortened by 0 bases and J by 0 bases, with 9 bases between the two germline ends. Germline CDR1 and CDR2: SQVTM and ANQGSEA.